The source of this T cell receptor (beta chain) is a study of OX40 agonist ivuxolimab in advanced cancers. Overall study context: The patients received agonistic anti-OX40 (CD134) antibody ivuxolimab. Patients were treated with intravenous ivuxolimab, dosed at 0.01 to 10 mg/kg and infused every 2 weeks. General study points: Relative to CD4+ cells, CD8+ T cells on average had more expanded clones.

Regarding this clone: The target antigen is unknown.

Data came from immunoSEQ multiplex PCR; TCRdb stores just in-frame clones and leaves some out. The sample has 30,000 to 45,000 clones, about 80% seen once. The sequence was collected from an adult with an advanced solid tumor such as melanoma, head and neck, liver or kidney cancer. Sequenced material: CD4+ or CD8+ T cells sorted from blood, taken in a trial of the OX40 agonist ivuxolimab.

For the CDR3, the DNA is TGTGCCAGCAGCGTAGCGTCAGCTAACTATGGCTACACCTTC. Its protein product is CASSVASANYGYTF. The rearrangement uses TRBV9 and TRBJ1-2; the D is unclear. The CDR3 has 14 amino acids. V lost 0 bases, J lost 0 bases, and 6 bases lay in between. Germline V lookup: CDR1 SGDLS, CDR2 YYNGEE.